The 29 T cell receptor beta chains in this list originate from one sample, sequenced in a study of shared clonotypes between healthy human individuals. Profiling relied on immunoSEQ multiplex PCR, and the TCRdb table lists in-frame clones only, not all of them. The sample has 2 million to 2.5 million clones; approximately 93% are singletons. Sequencing was performed on naive CD4+ T cells from PBMCs. Described subset: CD45RA+ positively selected. These receptors originate from a man between 18 and 35 years old in good health. Some clones in this sample may be carry-over from other donors' samples.

The chain recombines TRBV7-2 with TRBJ2-2; weak D call: TRBD1 (6 bases). V was trimmed by 0 bases and J by 5 bases, leaving 16 bases between them. CDR3 length: 17 residues. CDR1 is SGHTA and CDR2 is FQGNSA in the germline V gene. As DNA, the CDR3 is TGTGCCAGCAGCTTAGCGCTTTGGACAGCCTATACCGGGGAGCTGTTTTTT. Encoded protein: CASSLALWTAYTGELFF. Combining the CDR3 with reference TRBV7-2 and TRBJ2-2 gives the whole variable domain GAGVSQSPSNKVTEKGKDVELRCDPISGHTALYWYRQSLGQGLEFLIYFQGNSAPDKSGLPSDRFSAERTGGSVSTLTIQRTQQEDSAVYLCASSLALWTAYTGELFFGEGSRLTVL.

The chain is built from TRBV27 and TRBJ1-4; 9 nucleotides line up with TRBD1. J lost 7 bases, V lost 3 bases, and 3 bases had no gene match. The CDR3 loop spans 14 amino acids. Germline V gene data show CDR1 as MNHEY and CDR2 as SMNVEV (reference sequence). CDR3 DNA sequence: TGTGCCAGCAGTTTTACAGGGGGCATTGAAAAACTGTTTTTT. Translating it yields CASSFTGGIEKLFF. The complete variable domain, with remaining parts taken from reference TRBV27 and TRBJ1-4, reads EAQVTQNPRYLITVTGKKLTVTCSQNMNHEYMSWYRQDPGLGLRQIYYSMNVEVTDKGDVPEGYKVSRKEKRNFPLILESPSPNQTSLYFCASSFTGGIEKLFFGSGTQLSVL.

The V gene is TRBV5-5, the J gene TRBJ2-7; D ambiguous. The CDR3 loop spans 15 amino acids. The V gene's germline CDR1 is SGHKS and CDR2 YYEKEE (reference sequence). The V end was cut by 0 bases, the J end by 2 bases, with 12 bases between. The CDR3 spells CASSLGSGMTYEQYF. DNA of the CDR3: TGTGCCAGCAGCTTGGGGTCAGGAATGACCTACGAGCAGTACTTC.

V usage is TRBV5-5 and J usage is TRBJ1-2, with D unresolved. The germline V gene encodes CDR1 SGHKS and CDR2 YYEKEE (reference sequence). With 3 bases removed from V and 7 bases from J, the gap between germline ends came to 10 bases. The CDR3 contains 12 residues. The CDR3 loop reads CASSWNSGGYTF. CDR3 coding DNA: TGTGCCAGCAGCTGGAACTCTGGTGGCTACACCTTC.

The CDR3 loop is CASSEDPNRGLYEQYF. The CDR3 coding sequence is TGTGCCAGCAGTGAAGACCCGAACAGGGGACTCTACGAGCAGTACTTC. The V call is TRBV6-1, the J call TRBJ2-7, with a possible D match to TRBD1 (7 bases). Germline V gives CDR1 MNHNS, CDR2 SASEGT. This CDR3 has 16 amino acids. Trimming shortened V by 1 base and J by 3 bases, and 16 bases separated the two germline ends.

This clone was counted only a few times. This CDR3 is also generated by other DNA sequences in the sample. This sequence joins TRBV15 and TRBJ2-1, with 10 bases identical to TRBD2. Germline V gene sequence: CDR1 LNHNV, CDR2 YYDKDF (reference sequence). This CDR3 comprises 15 residues. V dropped 1 base and J dropped 4; count of bases not matched to a gene: 1. The CDR3 nucleotides are TGTGCCACCAGCAGAGGGACTAGCGGATACAATGAGCAGTTCTTC. This gives the protein CATSRGTSGYNEQFF.

V and J are TRBV28 and TRBJ2-2, with TRBD1 matching 9 bases. Per germline, CDR1 MDHEN and CDR2 SYDVKM. The CDR3 totals 13 residues. With 11 bases clipped from V and 3 bases from J, the junction kept 4 bases outside the gene matches. The CDR3 coding sequence is TGTGCCGAACAGGGGGCCGACACCGGGGAGCTGTTTTTT. This translates into CAEQGADTGELFF.

This clone was observed a handful of times. The V gene is TRBV6-5, the J gene TRBJ1-1; D remains ambiguous. This CDR3 is built from 14 residues. CDR1 is MNHEY, CDR2 SVGAGI, per germline. Trimming took off 6 bases at V and 4 bases at J, with 15 bases between the two ends. CDR3: CASRMVVGSTEAFF. The CDR3 DNA reads as TGTGCCAGCAGGATGGTTGTCGGGAGCACTGAAGCTTTCTTT.

The V call is TRBV11-2, the J call TRBJ2-3; 10 nucleotides align to TRBD1. This CDR3 spans 14 amino acids. CDR1 is SGHAT, CDR2 FQNNGV, per germline. J was trimmed by 6 bases and V by 7 bases; bases with no gene match: 7. CDR3 loop: CASTKGTGVDTQYF. Written as DNA, the CDR3 is TGTGCCAGCACCAAAGGGACAGGGGTGGATACGCAGTATTTT. The full variable domain, in which reference TRBV11-2 and TRBJ2-3 provide the parts outside the CDR3, is EAGVAQSPRYKIIEKRQSVAFWCNPISGHATLYWYQQILGQGPKLLIQFQNNGVVDDSQLPKDRFSAERLKGVDSTLKIQPAKLEDSAVYLCASTKGTGVDTQYFGPGTRLTVL.

V is TRBV6-5 and J is TRBJ1-1; no definite D call. This CDR3 is built from 13 residues. V lost 7 bases, J lost 0 bases, and 9 bases lay in between. The germline V gene encodes CDR1 MNHEY and CDR2 SVGAGI. CDR3 loop: CASKPVMNTEAFF. The CDR3 DNA reads TGTGCCAGCAAGCCGGTTATGAACACTGAAGCTTTCTTT.

The rearrangement joins TRBV29-1 to TRBJ2-7, with 10 bases aligning to TRBD1. The V and J ends lost 6 bases and 1 base, in that order; junction bases with no gene match: 6. This CDR3 comprises 14 residues. In germline, CDR1 is SQVTM, CDR2 ANQGSEA. CDR3 nucleotides: TGCAGCGTCCGCCGGGACAGGGGATCCTACGAGCAGTACTTC. It specifies CSVRRDRGSYEQYF.

The chain joins TRBV5-1 to TRBJ2-2; 7 bases align to TRBD2. CDR1 is SGHRS, CDR2 YFSETQ, per germline. With 1 base clipped from V and 7 bases from J, the junction kept 4 bases outside the gene matches. The CDR3 sequence is 14 residues long. The chain's CDR3 is CASSLSGTIGELFF. In nucleotides, the CDR3 is TGCGCCAGCAGCTTGAGCGGGACGATCGGGGAGCTGTTTTTT.

Only a few counts were recorded for this clone. This sample includes further DNA sequences coding for the same CDR3. V is TRBV19 and J is TRBJ1-2; 9 bases line up with TRBD1. The CDR3 extends over 14 amino acids. Per the germline V gene, CDR1 is LNHDA and CDR2 is SQIVND (reference sequence). The V gene end was trimmed by 5 bases and the J gene end by 4 bases; junction bases not matched to a gene: 5. CDR3 protein: CASSSTGGGYGYTF. DNA for the CDR3: TGTGCCAGTAGTTCCACAGGGGGCGGCTATGGCTACACCTTC.

CDR3 amino acids: CASSLAVLWGNTIYF. The CDR3 DNA is TGTGCCAGCAGCTTGGCGGTATTGTGGGGAAACACCATATATTTT. The chain has TRBV5-5 and TRBJ1-3; D remains unclear. This CDR3 contains 15 residues. Between the trimmed V and J ends, which lost 0 bases and 4 bases, there was a span of 11 bases. CDR1 is SGHKS and CDR2 is YYEKEE in the germline V gene (reference sequence).

Points on this clone: In the same sample, other DNA sequences code for this CDR3. This rearrangement joins TRBV6-5 to TRBJ2-1; D perhaps matches TRBD2 (6 bases). The germline CDR1 and CDR2 sequences are MNHEY and SVGAGI. This CDR3 comprises 13 residues. V was pared by 6 bases and J by 2 bases, with 8 bases between. The CDR3 protein is CASRLAAYNEQFF. DNA of the CDR3: TGTGCCAGCAGACTAGCAGCCTACAATGAGCAGTTCTTC.

V is TRBV28 and J is TRBJ2-3, with D perhaps given as TRBD1 or TRBD2 (5 bases each). The CDR3 has 15 amino acids. V was pared by 6 bases and J by 3 bases, with 16 bases between. Per the germline V gene, CDR1 is MDHEN and CDR2 is SYDVKM. The CDR3 spells CASSSLGVGTDTQYF. CDR3 DNA: TGTGCCAGCAGCTCCCTGGGGGTCGGTACAGATACGCAGTATTTT.

The chain joins TRBV6-4 to TRBJ1-5; perhaps TRBD1 as D (6 bases). From germline, CDR1 is MRHNA and CDR2 SNTAGT. The CDR3 runs to 13 residues. V dropped 7 bases and J dropped 7 bases, with 14 bases sitting between them. The CDR3 loop is CASNLQGTQPQHF. CDR3 bases: TGTGCCAGCAACTTACAGGGTACCCAGCCCCAGCATTTT.

The chain couples TRBV19 to TRBJ1-3; 9 positions match TRBD1. Germline V CDR1 and CDR2: LNHDA, SQIVND (reference sequence). The V and J ends lost 3 bases and 8 bases, in that order; junction bases with no gene match: 8. The CDR3 loop spans 15 amino acids. CDR3 in DNA: TGTGCCAGTAGTATGGGACAGGGAGGACCAGACACCATATATTTT. Protein sequence: CASSMGQGGPDTIYF.

For this clone: Other DNA sequences within the sample encode an identical CDR3. The chain combines TRBV2 with TRBJ2-3; the match to TRBD2 covers 8 bases. This CDR3 has 14 amino acids. Per the germline V gene, CDR1 is SNHLY and CDR2 is FYNNEI. V shed 5 bases, J shed 3 bases, and the junction held 4 bases outside the gene matches. CDR3 nucleotide sequence: TGTGCCAGCAGTAGAACTAGCGGTACAGATACGCAGTATTTT. Translation: CASSRTSGTDTQYF.

In nucleotides, the CDR3 is TGTGCCAGCAGCCGAGCACCGGGCCGGGGGTACGAGCAGTACTTC. Its translation is CASSRAPGRGYEQYF. This chain uses TRBV7-2 with TRBJ2-7; D is possibly TRBD2 (6 bases). Germline V gene data show CDR1 as SGHTA and CDR2 as FQGNSA. This CDR3 region has 15 residues. V lost 5 bases and J 4 bases, leaving 18 bases between the germline ends.

The chain recombines TRBV9 with TRBJ2-2; TRBD2 agrees at 10 bases. Trimming at V came to 3 bases and at J to 1 base, leaving 3 bases not matched to a gene. The CDR3 is 16 amino acids. The germline V gene encodes CDR1 SGDLS and CDR2 YYNGEE. This chain's CDR3 is CASSGLAGLNTGELFF. The CDR3 DNA sequence: TGTGCCAGCAGCGGACTAGCGGGCTTGAACACCGGGGAGCTGTTTTTT.

Worth noting for this clone: The same CDR3 arises from other DNA sequences in this sample as well. This rearrangement joins TRBV5-4 to TRBJ2-7; no clear D gene. V was clipped by 4 bases and J by 2 bases, with 13 bases between them. Germline V gene data show CDR1 as SGHNT and CDR2 as YYREEE (reference sequence). The CDR3 contains 14 residues. CDR3 nucleotide sequence: TGTGCCAGCAGCCCGCGGACCGGCCCCTACGAGCAGTACTTC. As protein: CASSPRTGPYEQYF.

The chain joins TRBV5-1 to TRBJ2-1, with D uncertain. CDR3 size: 12 residues. V lost 0 bases and J 10 bases, leaving 8 bases between the germline ends. Germline V gene sequence: CDR1 SGHRS, CDR2 YFSETQ. The CDR3 DNA sequence: TGCGCCAGCAGCTTGGTACGTACCGAGCAGTTCTTC. Translation: CASSLVRTEQFF. Based on the CDR3 plus reference TRBV5-1 and TRBJ2-1, the full variable domain is KAGVTQTPRYLIKTRGQQVTLSCSPISGHRSVSWYQQTPGQGLQFLFEYFSETQRNKGNFPGRFSGRQFSNSRSEMNVSTLELGDSALYLCASSLVRTEQFFGPGTRLTVL.

This chain connects TRBV6-4 to TRBJ2-1; 8 bases line up with TRBD2. Losses at the gene ends were 5 bases for V and 8 bases for J; bases not matched to a gene: 11. This CDR3 spans 15 amino acids. The germline CDR1 and CDR2 sequences are MRHNA and SNTAGT. The CDR3, as DNA: TGTGCCAGCAGTCCGGGACTAGGATTCGCTCATGAGCAGTTCTTC. Translation gives CASSPGLGFAHEQFF.

In regard to this clone: This specimen includes other DNA sequences encoding the same CDR3. This CDR3 reads CASSYSSGSYEQFF. CDR3 coding DNA: TGTGCCAGCAGTTACTCAAGCGGGAGTTATGAGCAGTTCTTC. J is TRBJ2-1 and V is TRBV6-5; TRBD2 agrees at 8 bases. The CDR3 extends over 14 amino acids. V lost 0 bases, J lost 8 bases, and 3 bases stayed unmatched. Germline V CDR1 and CDR2: MNHEY, SVGAGI.

CDR3 sequence reads: CASRGSGKETQYF. In nucleotides, the CDR3 is TGTGCCAGCAGGGGTAGCGGAAAAGAGACCCAGTACTTC. V usage is TRBV28 and J usage is TRBJ2-5; tentatively, D is TRBD2 (6 bases). V lost 6 bases to trimming and J lost 3 bases, with 11 bases between them. Germline V lookup: CDR1 MDHEN, CDR2 SYDVKM. The CDR3 spans 13 residues. The variable domain in full, completed from reference TRBV28 and TRBJ2-5, reads DVKVTQSSRYLVKRTGEKVFLECVQDMDHENMFWYRQDPGLGLRLIYFSYDVKMKEKGDIPEGYSVSREKKERFSLILESASTNQTSMYLCASRGSGKETQYFGPGTRLLVL.

The chain recombines TRBV6-5 with TRBJ1-2; 7 positions match TRBD1. The CDR3 totals 14 residues. Trimming cost V 2 bases and J 5 bases; bases outside gene matches: 5. The germline gives CDR1 MNHEY, CDR2 SVGAGI. Here the CDR3 DNA reads TGTGCCAGCAGTTACGACAGGGCCAATTATGGCTACACCTTC. Protein sequence: CASSYDRANYGYTF.

This chain links TRBV5-5 with TRBJ2-5; possible D gene TRBD1, 6 bases. Germline V gene lookup returns CDR1 SGHKS and CDR2 YYEKEE (reference sequence). Trimming took 0 bases from V and 5 from J, leaving 11 bases between them. CDR3 length: 14 amino acids. CDR3 amino acids: CASSLDRARETQYF. Written as DNA, the CDR3 is TGTGCCAGCAGCTTGGACAGGGCCCGGGAGACCCAGTACTTC.

V usage is TRBV2 and J usage is TRBJ1-5; 8 bases align to TRBD1. Germline V gene data show CDR1 as SNHLY and CDR2 as FYNNEI. V lost 8 bases and J lost 0; bases outside the gene matches: 6. The CDR3 contains 15 residues. The CDR3 coding sequence is TGTGCCAGCCAAGGGACAGGTTATAGCAATCAGCCCCAGCATTTT. Protein sequence: CASQGTGYSNQPQHF.